This T cell receptor beta chain was sequenced during a study of cytomegalovirus exposure and HLA in healthy donors. Study-wide results and limits: Earlier analysis found most TCR beta V segments productive about 87% or about 30% of the time. In a later analysis, HLA-C alleles had the fewest associated TCRs, DRB1 alleles the most.

With regard to this clone: Its antigen is as yet unknown.

PCR was performed using 60 Vbeta and 13 Jbeta primers. The repertoire was sequenced with immunoSEQ multiplex PCR; TCRdb's copy has only in-frame clones and lacks some. This table holds under 200,000 clones, 84% found once. The V and J ends lost 2 bases and 2 bases respectively, with 9 bases between them. The germline CDR1 and CDR2 sequences are MNHEY and SMNVEV (reference sequence). This CDR3 contains 14 residues. Each donor was nominally healthy when sampled (though unrecorded immune exposures were likely). The receptor's source is a man aged 45-65 years in good health and CMV-seropositive. The sample taken for sequencing was PBMCs. This chain joins TRBV27 and TRBJ2-5, with TRBD1 as a possible D gene (6 bases). The CDR3 DNA follows: TGTGCCAGCAGTTTAGCGGACAGACAAGAGACCCAGTACTTC. The encoded protein is CASSLADRQETQYF.